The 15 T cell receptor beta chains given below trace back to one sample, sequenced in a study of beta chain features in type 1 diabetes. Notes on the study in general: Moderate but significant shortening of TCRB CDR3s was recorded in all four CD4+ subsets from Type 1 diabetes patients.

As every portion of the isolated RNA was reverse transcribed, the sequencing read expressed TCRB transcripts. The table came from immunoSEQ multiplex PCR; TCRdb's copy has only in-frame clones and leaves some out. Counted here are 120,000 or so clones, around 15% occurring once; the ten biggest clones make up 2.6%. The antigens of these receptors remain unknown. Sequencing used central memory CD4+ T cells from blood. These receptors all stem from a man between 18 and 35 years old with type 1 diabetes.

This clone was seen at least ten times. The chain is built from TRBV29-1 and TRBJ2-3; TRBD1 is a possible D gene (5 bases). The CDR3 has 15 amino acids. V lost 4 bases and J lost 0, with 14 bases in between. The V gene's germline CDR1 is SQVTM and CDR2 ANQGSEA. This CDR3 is CSVAPDTSSTDTQYF. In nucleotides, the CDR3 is TGCAGCGTTGCTCCGGACACCTCTAGCACAGATACGCAGTATTTT.

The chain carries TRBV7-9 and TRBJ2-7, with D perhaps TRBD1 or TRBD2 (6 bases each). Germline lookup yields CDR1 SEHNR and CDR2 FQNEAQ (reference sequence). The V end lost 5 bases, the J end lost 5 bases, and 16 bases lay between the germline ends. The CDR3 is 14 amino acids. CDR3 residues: CASSASGGPNEQYF. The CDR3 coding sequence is TGTGCCAGCAGCGCCAGTGGGGGGCCCAACGAGCAGTACTTC.

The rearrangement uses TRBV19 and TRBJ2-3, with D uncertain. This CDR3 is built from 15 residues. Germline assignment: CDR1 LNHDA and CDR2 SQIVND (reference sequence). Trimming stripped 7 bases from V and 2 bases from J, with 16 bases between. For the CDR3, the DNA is TGTGCCAGTACCAATGGGCGGCAGGCCACAGATACGCAGTATTTT. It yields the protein CASTNGRQATDTQYF.

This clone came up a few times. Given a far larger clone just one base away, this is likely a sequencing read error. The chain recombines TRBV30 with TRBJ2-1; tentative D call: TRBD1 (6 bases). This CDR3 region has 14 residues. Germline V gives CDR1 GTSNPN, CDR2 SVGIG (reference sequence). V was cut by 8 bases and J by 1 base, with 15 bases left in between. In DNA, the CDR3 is TGTGCCGGGGACCAGGGGTTTTCCTACAATGAGCAGTTCTTC. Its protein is CAGDQGFSYNEQFF.

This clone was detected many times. The CDR3 sequence is CATSRARTSQETQYF. The CDR3 nucleotides read TGTGCCACCAGCAGAGCCCGGACGTCACAAGAGACCCAGTACTTC. The V gene is TRBV15, the J gene TRBJ2-5, with D uncertain. The CDR3 contains 15 residues. Germline V gene data show CDR1 as LNHNV and CDR2 as YYDKDF (reference sequence). V lost 1 base to trimming and J lost 2 bases, with 11 bases between them.

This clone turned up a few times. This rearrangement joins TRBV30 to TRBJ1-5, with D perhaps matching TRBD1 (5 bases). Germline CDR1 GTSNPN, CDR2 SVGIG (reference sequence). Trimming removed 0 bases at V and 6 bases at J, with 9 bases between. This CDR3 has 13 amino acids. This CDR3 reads CAWSVQAFQPQHF. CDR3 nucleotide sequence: TGTGCCTGGAGTGTACAGGCATTTCAGCCCCAGCATTTT.

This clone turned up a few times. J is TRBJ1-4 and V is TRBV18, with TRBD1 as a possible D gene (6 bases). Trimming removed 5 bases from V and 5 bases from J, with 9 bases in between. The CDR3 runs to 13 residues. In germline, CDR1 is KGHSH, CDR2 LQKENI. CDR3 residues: CASSVDRNEKLFF. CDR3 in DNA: TGTGCCAGCTCAGTCGACAGGAATGAAAAACTGTTTTTT.

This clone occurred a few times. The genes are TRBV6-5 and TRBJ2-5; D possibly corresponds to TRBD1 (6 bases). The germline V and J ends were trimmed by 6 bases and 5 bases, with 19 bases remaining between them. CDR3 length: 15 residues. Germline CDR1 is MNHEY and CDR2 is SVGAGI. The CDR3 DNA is TGTGCCAGCAGACCACAGACAGGAGCAAGGGAGACCCAGTACTTC. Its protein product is CASRPQTGARETQYF.

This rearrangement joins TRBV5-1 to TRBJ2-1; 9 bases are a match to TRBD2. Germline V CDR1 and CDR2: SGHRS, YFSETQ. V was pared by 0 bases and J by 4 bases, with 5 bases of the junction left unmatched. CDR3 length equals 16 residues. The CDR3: CASSLAPAGGYNEQFF. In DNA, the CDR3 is TGCGCCAGCAGCTTGGCCCCAGCGGGAGGATACAATGAGCAGTTCTTC.

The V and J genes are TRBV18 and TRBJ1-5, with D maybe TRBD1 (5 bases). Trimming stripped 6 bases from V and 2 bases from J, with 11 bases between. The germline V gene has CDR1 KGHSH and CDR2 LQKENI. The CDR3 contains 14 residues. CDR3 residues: CASSLRDRNQPQHF. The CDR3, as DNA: TGTGCCAGCTCTCTAAGGGACCGCAATCAGCCCCAGCATTTT.

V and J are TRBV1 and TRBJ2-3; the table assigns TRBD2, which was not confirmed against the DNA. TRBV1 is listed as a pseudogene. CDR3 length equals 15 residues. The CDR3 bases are TGCACCAGCAGCCCGATAACTAGCCCCCCAGATACGCAGTATTTT. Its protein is CTSSPITSPPDTQYF.

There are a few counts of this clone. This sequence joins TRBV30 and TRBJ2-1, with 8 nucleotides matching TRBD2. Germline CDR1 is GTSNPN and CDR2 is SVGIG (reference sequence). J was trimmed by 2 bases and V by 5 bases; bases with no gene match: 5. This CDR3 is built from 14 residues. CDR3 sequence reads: CAWSSGRAYNEQFF. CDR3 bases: TGTGCCTGGTCGTCCGGGAGGGCCTACAATGAGCAGTTCTTC.

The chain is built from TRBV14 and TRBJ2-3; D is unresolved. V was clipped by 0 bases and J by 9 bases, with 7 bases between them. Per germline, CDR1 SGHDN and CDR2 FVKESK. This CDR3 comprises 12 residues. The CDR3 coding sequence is TGTGCCAGCAGCCAAGATTGGGCCACGCAGTATTTT. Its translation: CASSQDWATQYF.

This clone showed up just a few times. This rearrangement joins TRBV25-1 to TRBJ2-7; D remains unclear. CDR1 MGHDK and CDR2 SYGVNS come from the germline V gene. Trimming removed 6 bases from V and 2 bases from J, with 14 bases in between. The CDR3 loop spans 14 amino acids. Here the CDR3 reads CASRDDKLAYEQYF. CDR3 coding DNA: TGTGCCAGCAGAGATGACAAGTTAGCCTACGAGCAGTACTTC.

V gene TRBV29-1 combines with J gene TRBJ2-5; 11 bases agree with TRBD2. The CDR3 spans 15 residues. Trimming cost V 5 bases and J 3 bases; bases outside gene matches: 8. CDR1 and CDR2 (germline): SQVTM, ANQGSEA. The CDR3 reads CSVTTLAGAKETQYF. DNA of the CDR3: TGCAGCGTTACCACACTAGCGGGGGCAAAAGAGACCCAGTACTTC.